Below are 30 T cell receptor beta chains sequenced from a single sample in a study of CD8 T cells in Susac syndrome. A quantity of roughly 0.5 to 1 ug RNA underwent reverse transcription using random hexamers. TCRdb processed the immunoSEQ multiplex PCR reads anew with MiXCR; each CDR3 protein has one entry. The sample holds about 120,000 distinct CDR3 sequences, approximately 91% seen once. Sequenced material: CD4+ T cells from PBMCs. The receptors stem from a human donor in good health.

This rearrangement joins TRBV20-1 to TRBJ2-3; D not resolved. V was trimmed by 3 bases and J by 2 bases, leaving 9 bases between them. Per the germline V gene, CDR1 is DFQATT and CDR2 is SNEGSKA (reference sequence). This CDR3 has 13 amino acids. CDR3 region: CSASKGDTDTQYF. In DNA form, the CDR3 reads TGCAGTGCTAGCAAGGGTGACACAGATACGCAGTATTTT.

The V and J genes are TRBV29-1 and TRBJ1-1, with 7 positions matching TRBD1. With 5 bases clipped from V and 6 bases from J, the junction kept 18 bases outside the gene matches. The CDR3 is 16 residues long. Germline CDR1 is SQVTM and CDR2 is ANQGSEA. CDR3 bases: TGCAGCGTTCCCCGAGGGGGGGCAGGGGGAGGGCCTGAAGCTTTCTTT. Translated, it gives CSVPRGGAGGGPEAFF.

This clonotype has only a few counts. This sequence joins TRBV7-3 and TRBJ2-7, with D unclear. With 2 bases removed from V and 1 base from J, the gap between germline ends came to 6 bases. Germline values: CDR1 SGHTA, CDR2 FQGTGA. This CDR3 comprises 13 residues. For the CDR3, the DNA is TGTGCCAGCAGCTTAGGTCCGTCCTACGAGCAGTACTTC. As protein: CASSLGPSYEQYF.

The V and J genes are TRBV5-8 and TRBJ2-5; 12 bases align to TRBD2. CDR1 is SGHTS, CDR2 YDEGEE, per germline. The CDR3 loop spans 18 amino acids. The V gene end was trimmed by 0 bases and the J gene end by 4 bases; junction bases not matched to a gene: 10. CDR3 sequence: CASSLVGLAGGPRETQYF. The CDR3 region has the DNA TGTGCCAGCAGCTTGGTCGGCCTAGCGGGAGGGCCGCGAGAGACCCAGTACTTC.

The chain recombines TRBV27 with TRBJ2-3, with TRBD2 matching 7 bases. J was trimmed by 5 bases and V by 8 bases; bases with no gene match: 4. This CDR3 is 12 amino acids long. CDR1 is MNHEY, CDR2 SMNVEV, per germline (reference sequence). The CDR3 loop reads CASGRALDTQYF. CDR3 nucleotides: TGTGCCAGCGGGAGGGCTCTAGATACGCAGTATTTT.

The chain has TRBV5-1 and TRBJ1-6; the D gene is possibly TRBD1 (5 bases). CDR3 size: 15 residues. Looked up from germline, CDR1 is SGHRS and CDR2 is YFSETQ. Trimming took off 0 bases at V and 7 bases at J, with 11 bases between the two ends. The CDR3 DNA follows: TGCGCCAGCAGCTTGGATGGGGGTCTCAATTCACCCCTCCACTTT. This encodes CASSLDGGLNSPLHF. The full variable domain, rest sourced from reference TRBV5-1 and TRBJ1-6, is KAGVTQTPRYLIKTRGQQVTLSCSPISGHRSVSWYQQTPGQGLQFLFEYFSETQRNKGNFPGRFSGRQFSNSRSEMNVSTLELGDSALYLCASSLDGGLNSPLHFGNGTRLTVT.

A word on this clonotype: The junction differs from germline at one of its ends, possibly a read error. The J gene is TRBJ2-7, the V gene TRBV7-2; D is perhaps TRBD2 (5 bases). The germline CDR1 and CDR2 sequences are SGHTA and FQGNSA. The CDR3 covers 15 residues. The CDR3 region is CASSWTQTKTYEQHF. As DNA, the CDR3 is TGTGCCAGCAGCTGGACTCAGACTAAGACCTACGAGCAGCACTTC.

For this clonotype: A junction boundary mismatches the germline segment, possibly from a read error. V and J are TRBV7-2 and TRBJ2-7, with TRBD1 identical over 8 bases. CDR3 size: 16 residues. Germline CDR1 SGHTA, CDR2 FQGNSA. The CDR3 spells CASRLASGTGAYEQYF. CDR3 bases: TGTGCCAGCAGGTTAGCTTCCGGGACAGGAGCCTACGAGCAGTACTTC. Supplemented by reference TRBV7-2 and TRBJ2-7, the full variable domain reads GAGVSQSPSNKVTEKGKDVELRCDPISGHTALYWYRQSLGQGLEFLIYFQGNSAPDKSGLPSDRFSAERTGGSVSTLTIQRTQQEDSAVYLCASRLASGTGAYEQYFGPGTRLTVT.

The chain couples TRBV19 to TRBJ2-1; no clear D gene. The germline CDR1 and CDR2 sequences are LNHDA and SQIVND (reference sequence). Trimming cost V 3 bases and J 0 bases, with 6 bases left between them. The CDR3 is 14 amino acids. The CDR3 region has the DNA TGTGCCAGTAGTATCTGGAGCTCCTACAATGAGCAGTTCTTC. This codes for CASSIWSSYNEQFF.

CDR3 nucleotide sequence: TGTGCCAGCAGCGTGGGGGGCCCCCTGGATGGCTACACCTTC. Residues: CASSVGGPLDGYTF. The chain links TRBV7-2 to TRBJ1-2; possibly TRBD1 for D (6 bases). The CDR3 has 14 residues. V was clipped by 5 bases and J by 6 bases, with 16 bases between them. Germline V gene lookup returns CDR1 SGHTA and CDR2 FQGNSA.

The chain employs TRBV27 and TRBJ1-1; 7 nucleotides agree with TRBD1. The CDR3 runs 16 residues. From germline, CDR1 is MNHEY and CDR2 SMNVEV (reference sequence). V gave up 5 bases and J gave up 0 bases; unmatched junction bases: 9. CDR3 nucleotides: TGTGCCAGCAGTCAGGGCCCCGGGACAGTGAACACTGAAGCTTTCTTT. Translating it yields CASSQGPGTVNTEAFF.

This chain joins TRBV15 and TRBJ1-6; the D gene is possibly TRBD1 (6 bases). This CDR3 is built from 16 residues. The V gene's germline CDR1 is LNHNV and CDR2 YYDKDF (reference sequence). V dropped 0 bases and J dropped 12 bases, with 18 bases sitting between them. The CDR3, as DNA: TGTGCCACCAGCAGAGATCGGATACAGGGAGAGGGACCCCTCCACTTT. It encodes CATSRDRIQGEGPLHF.

The chain couples TRBV19 to TRBJ1-2, with 7 nucleotides matching TRBD1. CDR3 length: 13 residues. J lost 7 bases, V lost 7 bases, and 9 bases had no gene match. Germline loops: CDR1 LNHDA, CDR2 SQIVND (reference sequence). DNA of the CDR3: TGTGCCAGTACCGTCGGGGACAGACCTGGCTACACCTTC. Its translation is CASTVGDRPGYTF.

The chain combines TRBV4-1 with TRBJ2-5; 10 bases are shared with TRBD2. This CDR3 has 17 residues. CDR1 MGHRA and CDR2 YSYEKL come from the germline V gene. With 2 bases clipped from V and 2 bases from J, the junction kept 8 bases outside the gene matches. The CDR3 DNA reads as TGCGCCAGCAGCCAATACGCCAAACTAGCGGGGCAAGAGACCCAGTACTTC. Protein: CASSQYAKLAGQETQYF.

This chain links TRBV3-1 with TRBJ1-6; D might be TRBD1 (5 bases). The CDR3 sequence is 15 residues long. Germline V CDR1 and CDR2: LGHDT, YNNKEL (reference sequence). Trimming took off 5 bases at V and 6 bases at J, with 14 bases between the two ends. As DNA, the CDR3 is TGTGCCAGCAGCTCTTCCATGGGGGGTAATTCACCCCTCCACTTT. It codes for CASSSSMGGNSPLHF.

The V gene is TRBV7-6, the J gene TRBJ2-5; TRBD2 matches 7 bases. The CDR3 is 19 residues long. The germline gives CDR1 SGHVS, CDR2 FNYEAQ. The J segment lost 2 bases and the V segment lost 0 bases, leaving 15 bases of the junction unmatched. This chain's CDR3 is CASSLASTLGGRAQETQYF. The CDR3 coding sequence is TGTGCCAGCAGCTTAGCGTCAACCCTAGGTGGGAGGGCGCAAGAGACCCAGTACTTC.

This clonotype occurred once. The chain links TRBV4-1 to TRBJ1-1; TRBD1 is a possible D gene (5 bases). From germline, CDR1 is MGHRA and CDR2 YSYEKL. The CDR3 covers 15 residues. The V and J ends lost 1 base and 0 bases respectively, with 9 bases between them. DNA of the CDR3: TGCGCCAGCAGCCAAGGGGACGGAGTGAACACTGAAGCTTTCTTT. Protein sequence: CASSQGDGVNTEAFF.

V usage is TRBV6-2 or TRBV6-3 and J usage is TRBJ2-1, with D possibly being TRBD1 or TRBD2 (7 bases each). V was trimmed by 2 bases and J by 7 bases, leaving 15 bases between them. CDR1 MNHEY and CDR2 SVGEGT come from the germline V gene. The CDR3 has 15 amino acids. The CDR3 loop reads CASSYSGTAPNEQFF. CDR3 nucleotides: TGTGCCAGCAGTTACAGCGGGACAGCACCGAATGAGCAGTTCTTC.

The rearrangement links TRBV7-2 to TRBJ2-7; D remains unclear. The ends were cut back, 2 bases at V and 0 bases at J, with 5 bases in the middle. CDR1 and CDR2 (germline): SGHTA, FQGNSA. The CDR3 sequence is 13 residues long. CDR3 DNA: TGTGCCAGCAGCTTAAGGGTCTCCTACGAGCAGTACTTC. It codes for CASSLRVSYEQYF. Looking up the rest from reference TRBV7-2 and TRBJ2-7 gives the full variable domain: GAGVSQSPSNKVTEKGKDVELRCDPISGHTALYWYRQSLGQGLEFLIYFQGNSAPDKSGLPSDRFSAERTGGSVSTLTIQRTQQEDSAVYLCASSLRVSYEQYFGPGTRLTVT.

J is TRBJ2-3 and V is TRBV6-6, with D perhaps TRBD2 (5 bases). Trimming cost V 9 bases and J 2 bases, with 12 bases left between them. Germline V gene data show CDR1 as MNHNY and CDR2 as SVGAGI (reference sequence). This CDR3 comprises 13 residues. In nucleotides, the CDR3 is TGTGCCAGTGGGGAGCGGCTCACAGATACGCAGTATTTT. Translating it yields CASGERLTDTQYF.

The chain combines TRBV30 with TRBJ2-1, with 7 bases matching TRBD2. The germline gives CDR1 GTSNPN, CDR2 SVGIG (reference sequence). V lost 7 bases to trimming and J lost 5 bases; unmatched junction nucleotides: 8. The CDR3 length is 13 residues. CDR3 loop: CALAGLADNEQFF. The DNA of the CDR3 is TGTGCCTTGGCGGGGCTAGCGGACAATGAGCAGTTCTTC.

The rearrangement links TRBV6-2 or TRBV6-3 to TRBJ2-1, with TRBD1 identical over 9 bases. Trimming cost V 5 bases and J 3 bases; bases outside gene matches: 8. Germline loops: CDR1 MNHEY, CDR2 SVGEGT. This CDR3 has 16 amino acids. The CDR3 DNA reads TGTGCCAGCAGTACAGTGGACAGGGGCAGCTACAATGAGCAGTTCTTC. Translation gives CASSTVDRGSYNEQFF.

This clonotype is a singleton in its sample. J is TRBJ2-1 and V is TRBV23-1, with TRBD2 matching over 9 bases. TRBV23-1 is marked as an open reading frame, function uncertain. The CDR3 sequence is 16 residues long. The trim removed 2 bases at V and 8 bases at J, leaving 10 bases unmatched. The CDR3 coding sequence is TGCGCCAGCAGTCAACCCCCGCCTGCGGGGGGGGATGAGCAGTTCTTC. Protein: CASSQPPPAGGDEQFF.

This clonotype has a handful of counts. J is TRBJ1-1 and V is TRBV6-2 or TRBV6-3; D not certain. CDR3 length: 15 amino acids. Trimming took 1 base from V and 1 from J, leaving 10 bases between them. The germline V gene encodes CDR1 MNHEY and CDR2 SVGEGT. For the CDR3, the DNA is TGTGCCAGCAGTTACTTCCGGACGGCGAACACTGAAGCTTTCTTT. It translates to CASSYFRTANTEAFF.

This chain joins TRBV12-3 or TRBV12-4 and TRBJ2-1, with 10 nucleotides matching TRBD2. Germline trimming cut 6 bases from V and 4 bases from J; bases unmatched to any gene: 6. The CDR3 is made up of 15 amino acids. Here the CDR3 reads CASSLRLAGYNEQFF. The CDR3 nucleotides read TGTGCCAGCAGCCTACGACTAGCGGGTTACAATGAGCAGTTCTTC.

This clonotype was seen only once. The J gene is TRBJ2-3, the V gene TRBV27, with a possible D match to TRBD1 (5 bases). Trimming pared 5 bases from V and 1 base from J, leaving 16 bases between. Germline CDR1 is MNHEY and CDR2 is SMNVEV (reference sequence). CDR3 length equals 16 residues. DNA for the CDR3: TGTGCCAGCAGTCCCCGGACACTCCGGGGCACAGATACGCAGTATTTT. This sequence encodes CASSPRTLRGTDTQYF.

The chain employs TRBV6-1 and TRBJ2-5; 16 bases are a match to TRBD2. Germline assignment: CDR1 MNHNS and CDR2 SASEGT. The CDR3 loop spans 17 amino acids. With V trimmed by 5 bases and J by 5 bases, 8 bases remained unmatched. Written as DNA, the CDR3 is TGTGCCAGCAGTACCGGGACTAGCGGGGGGGCCGCGGAGACCCAGTACTTC. Translated: CASSTGTSGGAAETQYF.

J is TRBJ1-2 and V is TRBV29-1, with 12 bases that match TRBD1. After removal of 8 bases from V and 4 bases from J, the junction contained 11 bases not matched to a gene. Germline CDR1 and CDR2: SQVTM and ANQGSEA. This CDR3 region has 15 residues. For the CDR3, the DNA is TGCAGCTCAGCCACGGGGACAGGGGGCTCCTATGGCTACACCTTC. This translates into CSSATGTGGSYGYTF.

The chain recombines TRBV12-3 or TRBV12-4 with TRBJ2-2; D is undetermined. This CDR3 is 14 amino acids long. Trimming pared 5 bases from V and 1 base from J, leaving 8 bases between. The CDR3 bases are TGTGCCAGCAGTGGACGGAGGAACACCGGGGAGCTGTTTTTT. This sequence encodes CASSGRRNTGELFF.

The chain combines TRBV20-1 with TRBJ2-1, with 10 bases aligning to TRBD2. The CDR3 totals 14 residues. Looked up from germline, CDR1 is DFQATT and CDR2 is SNEGSKA (reference sequence). V shed 6 bases and J 7 bases; nucleotides not matched to a gene: 9. The CDR3 region is CSARLAGVINEQFF. CDR3 nucleotides: TGCAGTGCCAGGCTAGCGGGAGTCATAAATGAGCAGTTCTTC.